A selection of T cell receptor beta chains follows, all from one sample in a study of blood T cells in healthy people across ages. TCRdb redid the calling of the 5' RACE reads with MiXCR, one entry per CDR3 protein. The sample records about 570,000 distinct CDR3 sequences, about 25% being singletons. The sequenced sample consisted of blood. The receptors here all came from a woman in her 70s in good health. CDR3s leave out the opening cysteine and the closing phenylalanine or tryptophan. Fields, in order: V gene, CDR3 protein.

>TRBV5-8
ASSKKGGSSGFYSYNEQF
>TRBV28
ASSSSAGTSSYNEQF
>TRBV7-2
ASSLTSLNSPLH
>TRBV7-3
ASSRGTSPNEQF
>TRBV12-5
ASGSPSGGIWTNEKLF
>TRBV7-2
ASSPHRGQETQY
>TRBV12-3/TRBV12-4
ASSTSGRNTIY
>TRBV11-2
ASSLLGILQETQY
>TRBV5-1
ASSLEGLGARDTQY
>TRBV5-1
ASSLSAGSRGEQF